Below, 31 T cell receptor beta chains from the same sample are listed, as sequenced in a study of graft-versus-host responses after intestinal transplantation. Using immunoSEQ multiplex PCR, the repertoire was profiled, and TCRdb retains in-frame clones only, with some absent. This repertoire shows tens of thousands of clones, roughly nine tenths found once; its top ten account for approximately 0.11%. These receptors' antigens are unknown. Sequences were derived from unstimulated CD4+ T cells sorted from spleen or lymph node cells, sampled before intestinal transplant. The source is a human donor who received an intestinal transplant.

The V call is TRBV5-1, the J call TRBJ1-6; D possibly corresponds to TRBD1 (5 bases). Germline V gene data show CDR1 as SGHRS and CDR2 as YFSETQ. V was trimmed by 4 bases and J by 7 bases, leaving 12 bases between them. The CDR3 consists of 14 residues. The CDR3 region is CASSRDSSNSPLHF. In DNA, the CDR3 is TGCGCCAGCAGCCGGGACTCTTCGAATTCACCCCTCCACTTT.

The chain joins TRBV7-6 to TRBJ1-4; 9 nucleotides agree with TRBD1. Germline CDR1 SGHVS, CDR2 FNYEAQ. Germline trimming cut 3 bases from V and 8 bases from J; bases unmatched to any gene: 10. CDR3 size: 16 residues. In nucleotides, the CDR3 is TGTGCCAGCAGCTTCCCCACAGGGGGCAGGGGGGAAAAACTGTTTTTT. Protein: CASSFPTGGRGEKLFF.

As DNA, the CDR3 is TGTGCCAGCAGCCCACCGGGACTAGCGGCTACGCAGTATTTT. Translation gives CASSPPGLAATQYF. This rearrangement joins TRBV6-5 to TRBJ2-3; 11 bases are a match to TRBD2. The length of the CDR3 is 14 residues. Per germline, CDR1 MNHEY and CDR2 SVGAGI. Unmatched junction bases numbered 7, after V lost 6 bases and J lost 8 bases.

The chain joins TRBV6-5 to TRBJ2-3, with 7 bases identical to TRBD1. V shed 7 bases and J 6 bases; nucleotides not matched to a gene: 4. The germline CDR1 and CDR2 sequences are MNHEY and SVGAGI. This CDR3 spans 12 amino acids. The DNA for the CDR3 is TGTGCCAGCACCCAGACAGGGGATACGCAGTATTTT. Residues: CASTQTGDTQYF.

This clone was recorded a few times. V and J are TRBV29-1 and TRBJ1-1; D is undetermined. The CDR3 is 15 residues long. Germline lookup yields CDR1 SQVTM and CDR2 ANQGSEA. Trimming stripped 3 bases from V and 0 bases from J, with 14 bases between. CDR3 loop: CSVDRSDYMNTEAFF. DNA of the CDR3: TGCAGCGTTGATCGGTCAGACTACATGAACACTGAAGCTTTCTTT.

CDR3 nucleotide sequence: TGTGCCAGCAGGCGACAGAAAAACATTCAGTACTTC. This codes for CASRRQKNIQYF. The J gene is TRBJ2-4, the V gene TRBV5-8, with a possible D match to TRBD1 (5 bases). This CDR3 has 12 amino acids. Germline V gives CDR1 SGHTS, CDR2 YDEGEE. With 5 bases removed from V and 4 bases from J, the gap between germline ends came to 7 bases.

This clone was detected only once. The chain carries TRBV19 and TRBJ1-1, with a possible D match to TRBD1 (6 bases). Looked up from germline, CDR1 is LNHDA and CDR2 is SQIVND (reference sequence). This CDR3 has 13 amino acids. The V and J ends lost 6 bases and 4 bases respectively, with 12 bases between them. The DNA of the CDR3 is TGTGCCAGTAGGCAAACAGGGTCCACTGAAGCTTTCTTT. It codes for CASRQTGSTEAFF.

V gene TRBV6-6 combines with J gene TRBJ2-7, with 7 bases that match TRBD2. Per the germline V gene, CDR1 is MNHNY and CDR2 is SVGAGI (reference sequence). With V trimmed by 9 bases and J by 2 bases, 10 bases remained unmatched. This CDR3 spans 14 amino acids. The CDR3 coding sequence is TGTGCCAGTGTACTAGCGCGTGTAACCTACGAGCAGTACTTC. As protein: CASVLARVTYEQYF.

V gene TRBV27 combines with J gene TRBJ1-5; TRBD1 agrees at 7 bases. Losses at the gene ends were 5 bases for V and 4 bases for J; bases not matched to a gene: 8. Germline CDR1 reads MNHEY; CDR2 reads SMNVEV (reference sequence). CDR3 length: 15 amino acids. The CDR3 nucleotides are TGTGCCAGCAGTACCTCAGGGGGGTGGAATCAGCCCCAGCATTTT. The encoded protein is CASSTSGGWNQPQHF.

The rearrangement joins TRBV2 to TRBJ2-7; 7 bases match TRBD1. V dropped 6 bases and J dropped 6; count of bases not matched to a gene: 11. The germline V gene encodes CDR1 SNHLY and CDR2 FYNNEI. The CDR3 contains 14 residues. CDR3 residues: CASSPQGEGGEQYF. In nucleotides, the CDR3 is TGTGCCAGCAGCCCTCAGGGGGAAGGAGGCGAGCAGTACTTC.

V is TRBV19 and J is TRBJ2-7; 7 positions match TRBD1. The germline V gene encodes CDR1 LNHDA and CDR2 SQIVND (reference sequence). The CDR3 has 13 residues. V lost 6 bases to trimming and J lost 3 bases; unmatched junction nucleotides: 5. CDR3 nucleotides: TGTGCCAGTAGCCTACGACAGGGCTACGAGCAGTACTTC. It specifies CASSLRQGYEQYF. Complete variable domain (other parts from reference TRBV19 and TRBJ2-7): DGGITQSPKYLFRKEGQNVTLSCEQNLNHDAMYWYRQDPGQGLRLIYYSQIVNDFQKGDIAEGYSVSREKKESFPLTVTSAQKNPTAFYLCASSLRQGYEQYFGPGTRLTVT.

The chain links TRBV27 to TRBJ2-7, with TRBD2 as a possible D gene (5 bases). CDR1 MNHEY and CDR2 SMNVEV come from the germline V gene (reference sequence). V was cut by 2 bases and J by 5 bases, with 16 bases left in between. This CDR3 comprises 15 residues. CDR3 DNA sequence: TGTGCCAGCAGTTTACCCGGATCTAGCCTCAACGAGCAGTACTTC. This translates into CASSLPGSSLNEQYF.

This clone was detected only once. The chain joins TRBV18 to TRBJ2-1; D is perhaps TRBD1 (5 bases). Germline V CDR1 and CDR2: KGHSH, LQKENI. This CDR3 is built from 16 residues. V was clipped by 3 bases and J by 3 bases, with 15 bases between them. For the CDR3, the DNA is TGTGCCAGCTCACCTTCAGGGTTTCCCAGCTACAATGAGCAGTTCTTC. Its protein product is CASSPSGFPSYNEQFF.

DNA of the CDR3: TGTGCCAGCAGTCCGACAGGCGCCTTGGTCGGCTACACCTTC. Protein: CASSPTGALVGYTF. The chain combines TRBV2 with TRBJ1-2; a possible D gene is TRBD1 (6 bases). V lost 5 bases and J 8 bases, leaving 18 bases between the germline ends. Germline CDR1 is SNHLY and CDR2 is FYNNEI. The CDR3 is 14 amino acids. Together with reference TRBV2 and TRBJ1-2, the CDR3 gives the full variable domain: EPEVTQTPSHQVTQMGQEVILRCVPISNHLYFYWYRQILGQKVEFLVSFYNNEISEKSEIFDDQFSVERPDGSNFTLKIRSTKLEDSAMYFCASSPTGALVGYTFGSGTRLTVV.

V gene TRBV5-1 combines with J gene TRBJ2-3; 7 bases align to TRBD1. V shed 4 bases and J 5 bases; nucleotides not matched to a gene: 7. The CDR3 sequence is 14 residues long. CDR1 and CDR2 (germline): SGHRS, YFSETQ. DNA of the CDR3: TGCGCCAGCAGCCTACAGGGGTTGGGAGATACGCAGTATTTT. It yields the protein CASSLQGLGDTQYF.

The CDR3 region is CASSKTGQGGNQPQHF. The CDR3 coding sequence is TGTGCCAGTAGTAAGACCGGACAGGGCGGCAATCAGCCCCAGCATTTT. V and J are TRBV19 and TRBJ1-5; 8 bases fit TRBD1. Per germline, CDR1 LNHDA and CDR2 SQIVND (reference sequence). The length of the CDR3 is 16 residues. V dropped 4 bases and J dropped 2; count of bases not matched to a gene: 7. Combining the CDR3 with reference TRBV19 and TRBJ1-5 gives the whole variable domain DGGITQSPKYLFRKEGQNVTLSCEQNLNHDAMYWYRQDPGQGLRLIYYSQIVNDFQKGDIAEGYSVSREKKESFPLTVTSAQKNPTAFYLCASSKTGQGGNQPQHFGDGTRLSIL.

The chain is built from TRBV18 and TRBJ1-4, with 7 bases fitting TRBD1. The CDR3 length is 15 residues. The J segment lost 4 bases and the V segment lost 1 base, leaving 3 bases of the junction unmatched. Germline CDR1 KGHSH, CDR2 LQKENI. CDR3 sequence (DNA): TGTGCCAGCTCACCACGAGGGACAGATAATGAAAAACTGTTTTTT. Protein product: CASSPRGTDNEKLFF. Variable domain in full (rest from reference TRBV18 and TRBJ1-4): NAGVMQNPRHLVRRRGQEARLRCSPMKGHSHVYWYRQLPEEGLKFMVYLQKENIIDESGMPKERFSAEFPKEGPSILRIQQVVRGDSAAYFCASSPRGTDNEKLFFGSGTQLSVL.

CDR3 loop: CASSVTGGADGYTF. The CDR3, as DNA: TGTGCCAGCAGTGTCACAGGGGGCGCAGATGGCTACACCTTC. The chain recombines TRBV2 with TRBJ1-2; 9 nucleotides agree with TRBD1. The J segment lost 6 bases and the V segment lost 4 bases, leaving 6 bases of the junction unmatched. The germline V gene has CDR1 SNHLY and CDR2 FYNNEI. The CDR3 runs 14 residues. Drawing the rest from reference TRBV2 and TRBJ1-2, the complete variable domain is EPEVTQTPSHQVTQMGQEVILRCVPISNHLYFYWYRQILGQKVEFLVSFYNNEISEKSEIFDDQFSVERPDGSNFTLKIRSTKLEDSAMYFCASSVTGGADGYTFGSGTRLTVV.

V usage is TRBV4-1 and J usage is TRBJ2-5, with D hard to call. Deletions cut 0 bases from V and 1 base from J, with 6 bases between. This CDR3 contains 14 residues. Germline lookup yields CDR1 MGHRA and CDR2 YSYEKL. CDR3: CASSQDAAQETQYF. Written as DNA, the CDR3 is TGCGCCAGCAGCCAAGACGCGGCCCAAGAGACCCAGTACTTC.

The chain joins TRBV6-1 to TRBJ2-3; D might be TRBD1 (7 bases). Looked up from germline, CDR1 is MNHNS and CDR2 is SASEGT. Deletions cut 7 bases from V and 4 bases from J, with 18 bases between. The CDR3 sequence is 15 residues long. The CDR3 region has the DNA TGTGCCAGCATCGCCACAGGGGAGGTGCCAGATACGCAGTATTTT. It codes for CASIATGEVPDTQYF.

Regarding this clone: A junction boundary mismatches the germline segment, possibly from a read error. The rearrangement joins TRBV7-7 to TRBJ2-2, with TRBD1 matching over 9 bases. Germline lookup yields CDR1 SSHAT and CDR2 FNYEAQ (reference sequence). The CDR3 has 14 amino acids. CDR3 nucleotide sequence: TGTGCTAGCAGCACGGACAGGGGCCCCGGGGAGCTGTTTTTT. It codes for CASSTDRGPGELFF.

In DNA, the CDR3 is TGTGCCAGCAGCTTAACCGGGAGCACAGATACGCAGTATTTT. This translates into CASSLTGSTDTQYF. The chain couples TRBV13 to TRBJ2-3; D unresolved. The CDR3 runs 14 residues. The V gene's germline CDR1 is PRHDT and CDR2 FYEKMQ (reference sequence). V was pared by 2 bases and J by 0 bases, with 6 bases between.

The J gene is TRBJ2-7, the V gene TRBV7-6; 13 nucleotides match TRBD2. V lost 1 base and J lost 5; bases outside the gene matches: 11. The CDR3 loop spans 18 amino acids. The V gene's germline CDR1 is SGHVS and CDR2 FNYEAQ. The CDR3 sequence: CASSLGPGGLAGQNEQYF. CDR3 DNA: TGTGCCAGCAGCTTAGGCCCCGGGGGACTAGCGGGACAAAACGAGCAGTACTTC.

V gene TRBV7-2 combines with J gene TRBJ1-1; D remains unclear. From germline, CDR1 is SGHTA and CDR2 FQGNSA. This CDR3 contains 11 residues. V lost 2 bases and J lost 4, with 2 bases in between. CDR3 in DNA: TGTGCCAGCAGCTTACTCACTGAAGCTTTCTTT. This codes for CASSLLTEAFF.

This sequence joins TRBV6-6 and TRBJ2-4; a weak D match, TRBD2 (5 bases). The CDR3 length is 16 residues. Trimming shortened V by 2 bases and J by 6 bases, and 17 bases separated the two germline ends. Germline V gene lookup returns CDR1 MNHNY and CDR2 SVGAGI (reference sequence). As DNA, the CDR3 is TGTGCCAGCAGTTACCCCCCGGATTGGAGGCGAAACATTCAGTACTTC. This sequence encodes CASSYPPDWRRNIQYF.

As DNA, the CDR3 is TGTGCCAGCAGCTTGGCCTTCGGGACTGGAAACACCATATATTTT. This gives the protein CASSLAFGTGNTIYF. The chain is built from TRBV5-5 and TRBJ1-3, with no clear D. The CDR3 is 15 residues long. Trimming left V 0 bases short and J 2 bases short, with 9 bases between. The V gene's germline CDR1 is SGHKS and CDR2 YYEKEE (reference sequence). The whole variable domain, filled in from reference TRBV5-5 and TRBJ1-3, reads DAGVTQSPTHLIKTRGQQVTLRCSPISGHKSVSWYQQVLGQGPQFIFQYYEKEERGRGNFPDRFSARQFPNYSSELNVNALLLGDSALYLCASSLAFGTGNTIYFGEGSWLTVV.

The chain links TRBV5-4 to TRBJ2-7, with TRBD1 as a possible D gene (5 bases). The CDR3 has 12 amino acids. The V end was cut by 0 bases, the J end by 5 bases, with 6 bases between. CDR1 and CDR2 (germline): SGHNT, YYREEE (reference sequence). CDR3 protein: CASSLVGDEQYF. The DNA of the CDR3 is TGTGCCAGCAGCTTGGTAGGGGACGAGCAGTACTTC.

The chain couples TRBV5-1 to TRBJ1-2; 7 bases match TRBD1. With V trimmed by 2 bases and J by 7 bases, 5 bases remained unmatched. The CDR3 sequence is 13 residues long. CDR1 is SGHRS, CDR2 YFSETQ, per germline. CDR3 coding DNA: TGCGCCAGCAGCTTTGAGGGGGCTGTTGGCTACACCTTC. Translated, it gives CASSFEGAVGYTF. Full variable domain (outside the CDR3, taken from reference TRBV5-1 and TRBJ1-2): KAGVTQTPRYLIKTRGQQVTLSCSPISGHRSVSWYQQTPGQGLQFLFEYFSETQRNKGNFPGRFSGRQFSNSRSEMNVSTLELGDSALYLCASSFEGAVGYTFGSGTRLTVV.

The chain joins TRBV4-1 to TRBJ1-1; D gene unclear. The germline gives CDR1 MGHRA, CDR2 YSYEKL. CDR3 length equals 13 residues. Trimming pared 0 bases from V and 1 base from J, leaving 3 bases between. CDR3 sequence reads: CASSQDWNTEAFF. In DNA form, the CDR3 reads TGCGCCAGCAGCCAAGACTGGAACACTGAAGCTTTCTTT.

The V gene is TRBV14, the J gene TRBJ1-2; 11 nucleotides match TRBD1. Looked up from germline, CDR1 is SGHDN and CDR2 is FVKESK. Trimming at V came to 2 bases and at J to 4 bases, leaving 3 bases not matched to a gene. This CDR3 region has 15 residues. CDR3 amino acids: CASSQQGQGAYGYTF. In nucleotides, the CDR3 is TGTGCCAGCAGCCAACAAGGACAGGGGGCCTATGGCTACACCTTC.

V gene TRBV5-1 combines with J gene TRBJ1-1, with TRBD1 identical over 7 bases. V lost 3 bases, J lost 0 bases, and 5 bases stayed unmatched. The length of the CDR3 is 15 residues. Per the germline V gene, CDR1 is SGHRS and CDR2 is YFSETQ. This CDR3 is CASSWDRAMNTEAFF. The CDR3 DNA reads as TGCGCCAGCAGCTGGGACAGAGCCATGAACACTGAAGCTTTCTTT.